This T cell receptor beta chain appears in the sequencing data of a study of shared clonotypes between healthy human individuals. The table came from immunoSEQ multiplex PCR; TCRdb's copy has only in-frame clones and leaves some out. The data hold roughly 2.1 million clones, with about 92% observed a single time. This CDR3 region has 15 residues. V lost 6 bases to trimming and J lost 0 bases, with 15 bases between them. Naive CD8 populations comprised CD45RO-negative cells positively selected for CCR7, excluding terminally differentiated effector memory CD45RA+ cells. HIV-negative, healthy adults without recent acute infections or vaccinations were the donors.

The sequence was obtained from a man between 18 and 29 years old in good health. Some clones in this sample may be carry-over from other donors' samples. V and J are TRBV5-3 and TRBJ1-1; no clear D. TRBV5-3 is designated an ORF whose function remains uncertain. The specimen was naive CD8+ T cells from PBMCs. In nucleotides, the CDR3 is TGTGCCAGAACCCTCTTCGGTTCGATGAACACTGAAGCTTTCTTT. It is translated as CARTLFGSMNTEAFF.